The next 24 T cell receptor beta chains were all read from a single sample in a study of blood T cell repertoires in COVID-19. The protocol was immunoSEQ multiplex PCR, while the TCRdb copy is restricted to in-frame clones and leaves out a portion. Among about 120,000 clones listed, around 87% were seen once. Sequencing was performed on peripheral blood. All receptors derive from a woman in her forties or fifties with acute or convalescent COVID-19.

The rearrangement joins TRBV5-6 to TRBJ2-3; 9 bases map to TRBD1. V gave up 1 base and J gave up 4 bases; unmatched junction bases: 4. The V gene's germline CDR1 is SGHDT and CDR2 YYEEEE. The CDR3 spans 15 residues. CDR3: CASSLRDRAPDTQYF. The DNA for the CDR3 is TGTGCCAGCAGCTTGCGGGACAGGGCCCCAGATACGCAGTATTTT.

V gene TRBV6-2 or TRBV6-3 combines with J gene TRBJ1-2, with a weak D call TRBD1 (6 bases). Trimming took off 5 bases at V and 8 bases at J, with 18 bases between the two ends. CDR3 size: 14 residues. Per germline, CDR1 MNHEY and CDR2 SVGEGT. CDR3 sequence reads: CASSRGVGARGYTF. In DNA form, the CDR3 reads TGTGCCAGCAGTCGAGGCGTGGGGGCGAGGGGCTACACCTTC.

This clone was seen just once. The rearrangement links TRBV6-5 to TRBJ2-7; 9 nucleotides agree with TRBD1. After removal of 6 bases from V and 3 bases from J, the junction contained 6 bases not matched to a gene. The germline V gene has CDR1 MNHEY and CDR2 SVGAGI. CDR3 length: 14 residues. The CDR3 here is CASRSDRGSYEQYF. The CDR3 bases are TGTGCCAGCAGGTCGGACAGGGGCAGCTACGAGCAGTACTTC.

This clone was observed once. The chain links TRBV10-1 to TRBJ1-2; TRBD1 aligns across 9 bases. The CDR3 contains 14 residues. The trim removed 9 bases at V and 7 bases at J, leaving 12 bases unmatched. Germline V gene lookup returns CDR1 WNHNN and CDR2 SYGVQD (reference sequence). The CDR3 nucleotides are TGCGCCAGTGGGACAGGGAGCCCCATGGGTGGCTACACCTTC. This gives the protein CASGTGSPMGGYTF.

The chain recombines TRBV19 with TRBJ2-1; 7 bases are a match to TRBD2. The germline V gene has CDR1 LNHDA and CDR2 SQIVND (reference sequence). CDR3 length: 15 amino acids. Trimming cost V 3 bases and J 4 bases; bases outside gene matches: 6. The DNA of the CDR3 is TGTGCCAGTAGTATCGGGAGCGGGGCTTACAATGAGCAGTTCTTC. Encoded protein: CASSIGSGAYNEQFF.

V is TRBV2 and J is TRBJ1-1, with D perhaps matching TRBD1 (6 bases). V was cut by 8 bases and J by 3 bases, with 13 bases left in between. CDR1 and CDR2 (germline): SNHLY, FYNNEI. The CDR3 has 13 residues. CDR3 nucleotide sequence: TGTGCCAGCCGAGGGGGATTTGACACTGAAGCTTTCTTT. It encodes CASRGGFDTEAFF.

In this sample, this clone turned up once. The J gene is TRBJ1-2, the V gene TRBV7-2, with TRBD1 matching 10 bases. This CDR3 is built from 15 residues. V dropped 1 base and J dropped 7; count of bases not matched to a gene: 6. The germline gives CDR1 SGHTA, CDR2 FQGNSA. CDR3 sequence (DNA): TGTGCCAGCAGCTTAGAAGGGACAGGGGAGACTGGCTACACCTTC. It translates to CASSLEGTGETGYTF.

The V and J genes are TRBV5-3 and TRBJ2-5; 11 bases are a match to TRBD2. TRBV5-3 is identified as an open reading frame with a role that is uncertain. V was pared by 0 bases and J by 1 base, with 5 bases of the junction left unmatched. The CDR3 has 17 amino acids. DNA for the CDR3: TGTGCCAGAAGCTTGGCTAGCGGGGGGATAAGCCAAGAGACCCAGTACTTC. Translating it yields CARSLASGGISQETQYF.

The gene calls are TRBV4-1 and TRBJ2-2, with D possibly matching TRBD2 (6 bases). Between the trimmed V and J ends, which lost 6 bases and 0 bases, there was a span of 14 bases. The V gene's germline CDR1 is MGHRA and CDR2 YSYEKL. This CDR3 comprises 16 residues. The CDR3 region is CASSQVGGSNTGELFF. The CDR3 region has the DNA TGCGCCAGCAGTCAGGTCGGGGGATCGAACACCGGGGAGCTGTTTTTT.

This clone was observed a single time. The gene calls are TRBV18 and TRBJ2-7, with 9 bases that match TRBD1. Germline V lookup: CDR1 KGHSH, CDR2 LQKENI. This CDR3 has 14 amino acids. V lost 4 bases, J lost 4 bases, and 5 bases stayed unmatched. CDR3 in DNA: TGTGCCAGCTCACGGGGACAGGGATCGTACGAGCAGTACTTC. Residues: CASSRGQGSYEQYF.

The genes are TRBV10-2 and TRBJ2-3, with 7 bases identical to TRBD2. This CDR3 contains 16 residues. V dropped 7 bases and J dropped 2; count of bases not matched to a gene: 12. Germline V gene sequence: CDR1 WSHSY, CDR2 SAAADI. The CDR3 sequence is CASKIGLAETTDTQYF. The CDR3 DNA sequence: TGCGCCAGCAAAATTGGCCTAGCGGAAACCACAGATACGCAGTATTTT.

The CDR3 here is CASTLFPDTQYF. For the CDR3, the DNA is TGTGCCAGCACACTCTTTCCAGATACGCAGTATTTT. The rearrangement links TRBV12-3 or TRBV12-4 to TRBJ2-3, with unresolved D. The CDR3 is made up of 12 amino acids. V gave up 7 bases and J gave up 4 bases, with 9 bases separating them.

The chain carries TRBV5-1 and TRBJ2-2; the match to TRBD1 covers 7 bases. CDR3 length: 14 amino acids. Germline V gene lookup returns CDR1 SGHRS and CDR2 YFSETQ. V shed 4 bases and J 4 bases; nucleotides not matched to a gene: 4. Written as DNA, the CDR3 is TGCGCCAGCAGCCCGGGGACAGCCACCGGGGAGCTGTTTTTT. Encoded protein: CASSPGTATGELFF. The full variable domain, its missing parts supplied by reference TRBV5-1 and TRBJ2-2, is KAGVTQTPRYLIKTRGQQVTLSCSPISGHRSVSWYQQTPGQGLQFLFEYFSETQRNKGNFPGRFSGRQFSNSRSEMNVSTLELGDSALYLCASSPGTATGELFFGEGSRLTVL.

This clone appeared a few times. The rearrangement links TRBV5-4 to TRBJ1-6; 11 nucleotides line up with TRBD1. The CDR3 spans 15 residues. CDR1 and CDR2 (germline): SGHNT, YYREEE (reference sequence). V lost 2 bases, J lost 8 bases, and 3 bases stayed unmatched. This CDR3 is CASSFGQGADSPLHF. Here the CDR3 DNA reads TGTGCCAGCAGCTTTGGACAGGGGGCGGATTCACCCCTCCACTTT.

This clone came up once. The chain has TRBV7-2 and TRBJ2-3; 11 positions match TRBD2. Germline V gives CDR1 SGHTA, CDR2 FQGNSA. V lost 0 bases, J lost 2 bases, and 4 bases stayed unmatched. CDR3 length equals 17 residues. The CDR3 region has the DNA TGTGCCAGCAGCTTAGCCGGGACTAGCGGTTTCACAGATACGCAGTATTTT. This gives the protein CASSLAGTSGFTDTQYF. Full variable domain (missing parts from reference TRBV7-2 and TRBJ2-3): GAGVSQSPSNKVTEKGKDVELRCDPISGHTALYWYRQSLGQGLEFLIYFQGNSAPDKSGLPSDRFSAERTGGSVSTLTIQRTQQEDSAVYLCASSLAGTSGFTDTQYFGPGTRLTVL.

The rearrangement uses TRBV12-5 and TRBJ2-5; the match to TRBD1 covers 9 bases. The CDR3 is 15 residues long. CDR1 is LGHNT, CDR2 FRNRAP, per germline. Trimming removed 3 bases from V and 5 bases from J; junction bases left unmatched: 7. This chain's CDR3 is CASGFTGGAGETQYF. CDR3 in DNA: TGTGCTAGTGGTTTTACAGGGGGCGCGGGGGAGACCCAGTACTTC.

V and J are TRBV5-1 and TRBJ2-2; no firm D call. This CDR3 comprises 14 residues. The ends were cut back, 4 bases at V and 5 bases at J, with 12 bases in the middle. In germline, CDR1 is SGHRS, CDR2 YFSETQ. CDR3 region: CASSQTPVTGELFF. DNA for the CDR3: TGCGCCAGCAGCCAGACACCCGTTACCGGGGAGCTGTTTTTT.

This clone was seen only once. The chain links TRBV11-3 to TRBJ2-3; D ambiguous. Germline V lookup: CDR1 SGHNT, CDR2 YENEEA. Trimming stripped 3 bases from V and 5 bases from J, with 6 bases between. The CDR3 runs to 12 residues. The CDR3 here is CASSFNLDTQYF. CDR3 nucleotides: TGTGCCAGCAGCTTTAATCTAGATACGCAGTATTTT.

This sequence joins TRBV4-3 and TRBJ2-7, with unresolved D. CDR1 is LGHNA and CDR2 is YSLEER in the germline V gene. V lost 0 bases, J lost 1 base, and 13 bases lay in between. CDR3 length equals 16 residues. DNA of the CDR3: TGCGCCAGCAGCCAAGAACTACGAAAAGAATCCTACGAGCAGTACTTC. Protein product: CASSQELRKESYEQYF.

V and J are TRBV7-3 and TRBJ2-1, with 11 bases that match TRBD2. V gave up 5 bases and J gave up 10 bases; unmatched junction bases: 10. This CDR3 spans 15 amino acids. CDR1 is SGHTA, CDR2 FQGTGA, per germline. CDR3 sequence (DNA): TGTGCCAGCAGCCCGCGGGGACTAGCGGCGGGAGAGCAGTTCTTC. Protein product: CASSPRGLAAGEQFF.

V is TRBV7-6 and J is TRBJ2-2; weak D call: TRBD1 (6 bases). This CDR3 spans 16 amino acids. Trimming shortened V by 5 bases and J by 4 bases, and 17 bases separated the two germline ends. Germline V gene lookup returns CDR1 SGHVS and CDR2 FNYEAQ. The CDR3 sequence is CASSAIYRASTGELFF. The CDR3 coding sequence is TGTGCCAGCAGCGCGATTTACAGGGCCAGCACCGGGGAGCTGTTTTTT.

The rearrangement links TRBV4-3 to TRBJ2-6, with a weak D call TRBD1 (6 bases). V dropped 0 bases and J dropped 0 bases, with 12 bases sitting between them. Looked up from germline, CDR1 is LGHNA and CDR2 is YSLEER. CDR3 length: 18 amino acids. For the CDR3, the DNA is TGCGCCAGCAGCCAAGATCGACAGGCTGCCTCTGGGGCCAACGTCCTGACTTTC. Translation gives CASSQDRQAASGANVLTF.

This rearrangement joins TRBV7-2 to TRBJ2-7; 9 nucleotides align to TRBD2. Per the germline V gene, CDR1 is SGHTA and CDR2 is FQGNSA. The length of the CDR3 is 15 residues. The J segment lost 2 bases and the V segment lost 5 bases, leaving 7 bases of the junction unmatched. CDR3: CASSPGTSRTYEQYF. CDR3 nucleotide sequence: TGTGCCAGCAGCCCCGGGACTAGCCGTACCTACGAGCAGTACTTC.

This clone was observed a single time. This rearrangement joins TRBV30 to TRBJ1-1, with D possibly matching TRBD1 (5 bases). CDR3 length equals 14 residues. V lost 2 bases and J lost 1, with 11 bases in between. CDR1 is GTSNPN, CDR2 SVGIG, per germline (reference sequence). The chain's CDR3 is CAWSLSGWNTEAFF. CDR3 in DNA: TGTGCCTGGAGTCTGTCAGGGTGGAACACTGAAGCTTTCTTT.